The source of this TCR beta chain is a study of beta chain features in type 1 diabetes (dated by TCRdb to 2017 to 2018). In the study overall: Patients and healthy donors did not differ in mean age, gender distribution, total cell number or subset yield. A total of roughly 100 million sorted cells were examined across all samples, and the number of cells per subset was strongly correlated with RNA yield. The study compared the TCRB repertoires of sorted circulating CD4+ T cell subsets in recently diagnosed type 1 diabetes patients with those in matched healthy donors. Whereas all 30 or so donors provided naive and central memory subsets, regulatory and stem cell-like memory subsets were isolated from just 8 patients and roughly eight healthy donors.

All of the isolated RNA was reverse transcribed with the High Capacity cDNA Reverse Transcription Kit, so expressed TCRB transcripts were sequenced. Naive, central memory and regulatory T cell samples underwent deep immunoSEQ sequencing, averaging about 3.57 million total reads per sample. Sorted cells were lysed in RLT buffer, and RNA was extracted using DNase-treated RNeasy Micro or Mini kits according to cell number. To prevent cross-contamination, every cell subset was processed on its own, while patient and healthy donor samples were processed together. The immunoSEQ multiplex PCR was used to amplify TCRB sequences from cDNA, yielding 87-bp fragments that span the CDR3 region. Sequencing of the amplicons was done on the Illumina HiSeq platform. On the study's bioinformatics: Synthetic template baselines were used to correct PCR bias computationally, reads within Hamming distance 2 were collapsed together, and singletons that could not be merged were discarded. Reads were aligned against IMGT to assign V, D and J genes, CDR3 length and insertions or deletions at six rearrangement sites. Within each subset, clonotype counts were normalized to the number of sorted cells before true diversity and Gini coefficients were calculated with the tcR R package. Repertoire sharing was quantified using the overlap coefficient calculated on TCRB nucleotide sequences. As a proxy for the pre-selection repertoire, out-of-frame TCRB sequences from naive cells were analyzed. TCRdb limited this immuneACCESS table to in-frame rearrangements with V and J called. A share of clones is missing; checked studies link under half to unresolved V genes, and the rest is unexplained. V and J calls and clone size are copied from that table; D and trimming were computed from the DNA. In all, the sample holds about 350,000 clones, and around a fifth of those were seen once. Around 0.044% of the sample belongs to the ten largest clones.

Overall study outcomes, separate from this receptor: In all four CD4+ subsets, TCRB CDR3 length was moderately but significantly shorter in type 1 diabetes patients. Naive, central memory and regulatory TCRB repertoires appeared more similar among patients than among healthy donors. Shorter templates might have been favored by PCR, but patient and control samples were amplified and corrected together, so both groups would have been affected equally by any skew. At VDJ recombination sites, type 1 diabetes patients had fewer insertions and more deleted nucleotides, which implies abnormalities in thymic rearrangement. Only small numbers of individuals were included in the HLA sub-analyses, which left unresolved whether HLA type had any influence on TCRB rearrangement. Because cDNA was sequenced instead of genomic DNA, activated cells with high expression could be over-represented, although the groups did not differ in activation or CD3 levels.

From each donor, a single peripheral blood sample of 95 to 150 mL on average was drawn into heparinised tubes. Naive, central memory, regulatory and stem cell-like memory CD4+ T cells were sorted on a BD FACSAria II using a panel including CD45RO, CCR7, CD25, CD127, CD95 and CD27. All sorted populations exceeded 95% purity. PBMCs were separated immediately by Lymphoprep density gradient centrifugation and were stained directly, without being cultured. To minimize batch effects, samples were stained and sorted in pairs, one healthy donor with one patient per experiment. The CDR3, from cysteine to phenylalanine, totals 13 residues. This entry keeps only the CDR3 DNA: 39 bases, framed from base 1. Per the germline V gene, SGHDN is the CDR1 and FVKESK is the CDR2. Trimming at the junction amounts to 4 bases on V and 0 bases on J, and the germline ends lie 6 bases apart. Of note for this clone: Its target antigen remains unknown. No base qualities exist here, and no much larger clone lies one base off it.

The sample was naive CD4+ T cells from blood. In the paper's terms, the cell subset or site label means: true naive CD4+ T cells. This sequence originates from a young woman in good health. The chain is assembled from TRBV14 and TRBJ1-2; there is no confident call for the D gene. The DNA sequence is given as TGTGCCAGCAGCCTAGCTTCTAACTATGGCTACACCTTC. This encodes CASSLASNYGYTF.